This TCR beta chain was obtained from a study of blood T cells in healthy people across ages. V was pared by 4 bases and J by 2 bases, with 11 bases of the junction left unmatched. CDR1 is SGDLS, CDR2 YYNGEE, per germline. CDR3 length equals 18 residues. Samples each yielded at least 6 micrograms of total RNA. Combining a sample-barcoded 5' primer with a J-beta primer mix, a second PCR ran for roughly 6 to 12 cycles. Every cDNA molecule carried a tag from a template-switch adaptor bearing 12 random nucleotides. One entry per CDR3 protein, called by TCRdb with MiXCR from the 5' RACE reads. The data contain 350,000 to 450,000 distinct CDR3 sequences, approximately 52% of them singletons. As concerns this clonotype: Its antigen is currently unknown.

Study-level findings and limits: Aged donors had fewer naive CD4+ cells and lower diversity than long-lived donors.

This clonotype was sampled from a man aged 60-69 years in good health. This chain connects TRBV9 to TRBJ2-6, with 8 nucleotides matching TRBD1. Sequencing used blood. CDR3 sequence: CASSPRTTGETGANVLTF. In DNA form, the CDR3 reads TGTGCCAGCAGCCCTCGGACGACAGGGGAGACTGGGGCCAACGTCCTGACTTTC. The full variable domain, rest sourced from reference TRBV9 and TRBJ2-6, is DSGVTQTPKHLITATGQRVTLRCSPRSGDLSVYWYQQSLDQGLQFLIQYYNGEERAKGNILERFSAQQFPDLHSELNLSSLELGDSALYFCASSPRTTGETGANVLTFGAGSRLTVL.